This passage covers 18 T cell receptor beta chains from one sample sequenced in a study of regulatory T cells in long-lasting Graves disease. Building of the TCR beta libraries involved iRepertoire HTBI primers and Arm-PCR of CDR3 regions. TCRdb recomputed calls from the multiplex PCR reads with MiXCR, one row per CDR3 protein. In the table there are around 450,000 distinct CDR3 sequences, roughly 17% of which are singletons. Time point of the sample: newly diagnosed GD, antithyroid drugs for less than 3 months. The TCR library was prepared using RNA isolated from PBMCs. These same data were also listed under a study on T cells in Graves' hyperthyroidism and ophthalmopathy.

Sequences were derived from peripheral blood mononuclear cells (PBMCs), sampled at new diagnosis, from a patient treated with antithyroid drugs. These TCRs come from a man aged 40-55 years with Graves disease.

V usage is TRBV12-3 or TRBV12-4 and J usage is TRBJ1-5, with 9 nucleotides matching TRBD1. The V segment lost 7 bases and the J segment 6 bases; nucleotides outside the gene matches: 7. The CDR3 has 14 residues. The CDR3 coding sequence is TGTGCCAGCACCCAAGGACAGGGGAGTCAGCCCCAGCATTTT. Amino acid sequence: CASTQGQGSQPQHF.

The chain uses TRBV2 and TRBJ2-2; 8 bases align to TRBD2. Looked up from germline, CDR1 is SNHLY and CDR2 is FYNNEI. This CDR3 spans 14 amino acids. Trimming cost V 1 base and J 6 bases; bases outside gene matches: 1. CDR3: CASSEVGRAGELFF. The CDR3 DNA sequence: TGTGCCAGCAGTGAAGTCGGGAGGGCCGGGGAGCTGTTTTTT. The full variable domain, rest sourced from reference TRBV2 and TRBJ2-2, is EPEVTQTPSHQVTQMGQEVILRCVPISNHLYFYWYRQILGQKVEFLVSFYNNEISEKSEIFDDQFSVERPDGSNFTLKIRSTKLEDSAMYFCASSEVGRAGELFFGEGSRLTVL.

In its sample, this clonotype was seen many times. The chain carries TRBV30 and TRBJ2-1, with 7 bases aligning to TRBD2. This CDR3 is built from 15 residues. V was pared by 3 bases and J by 5 bases, with 10 bases of the junction left unmatched. Germline assignment: CDR1 GTSNPN and CDR2 SVGIG (reference sequence). The CDR3 reads CAWSPLAGADNEQFF. In DNA form, the CDR3 reads TGTGCCTGGAGCCCTCTGGCGGGAGCAGACAATGAGCAGTTCTTC.

V is TRBV29-1 and J is TRBJ1-3; 9 bases fit TRBD1. Germline CDR1 and CDR2: SQVTM and ANQGSEA. Germline trimming cut 6 bases from V and 4 bases from J; bases unmatched to any gene: 4. CDR3 length: 13 residues. The CDR3 sequence is CSVGQGTGNTIYF. The DNA for the CDR3 is TGCAGCGTGGGACAGGGCACAGGAAACACCATATATTTT. The full variable domain, its missing parts supplied by reference TRBV29-1 and TRBJ1-3, is SAVISQKPSRDICQRGTSLTIQCQVDSQVTMMFWYRQQPGQSLTLIATANQGSEATYESGFVIDKFPISRPNLTFSTLTVSNMSPEDSSIYLCSVGQGTGNTIYFGEGSWLTVV.

Only a few counts were recorded for this clonotype. This chain links TRBV29-1 with TRBJ2-7; TRBD1 aligns across 10 bases. V shed 4 bases and J 5 bases; nucleotides not matched to a gene: 8. The germline V gene encodes CDR1 SQVTM and CDR2 ANQGSEA. The CDR3 consists of 14 residues. In DNA form, the CDR3 reads TGCAGCGTTGTCAGGGACAGGGGTTCCGACGAGCAGTACTTC. Translating gives CSVVRDRGSDEQYF.

This clonotype was seen more than once but under ten times. Written as DNA, the CDR3 is TGCAGTGCAGGGACAGCCGCAACTAATGAAAAACTGTTTTTT. This translates into CSAGTAATNEKLFF. The V and J genes are TRBV20-1 and TRBJ1-4, with 7 bases that match TRBD1. This CDR3 is built from 14 residues. Unmatched junction bases numbered 4, after V lost 6 bases and J lost 0 bases. The germline V gene has CDR1 DFQATT and CDR2 SNEGSKA (reference sequence).

At least ten counts were recorded for this clonotype. The genes are TRBV20-1 and TRBJ1-3, with D unclear. The CDR3 loop spans 14 amino acids. The V end lost 3 bases, the J end lost 4 bases, and 13 bases lay between the germline ends. Germline V CDR1 and CDR2: DFQATT, SNEGSKA (reference sequence). As DNA, the CDR3 is TGCAGTGCTAGGATGCAGGTTACCGGAAACACCATATATTTT. Translating gives CSARMQVTGNTIYF.

This clonotype showed up just a few times. The CDR3 spells CASRSTGVREKLFF. CDR3 nucleotide sequence: TGTGCCAGCAGGAGTACAGGGGTACGGGAAAAACTGTTTTTT. V and J are TRBV7-9 and TRBJ1-4, with TRBD1 identical over 7 bases. Losses at the gene ends were 6 bases for V and 8 bases for J; bases not matched to a gene: 9. From germline, CDR1 is SEHNR and CDR2 FQNEAQ (reference sequence). The CDR3 is 14 residues long.

This clonotype was picked up a small number of times. The genes are TRBV14 and TRBJ2-1; 8 bases are a match to TRBD2. The CDR3 is made up of 17 amino acids. V trimming: 9 bases; J trimming: 7 bases; junction bases outside the gene matches: 20. The germline gives CDR1 SGHDN, CDR2 FVKESK. This CDR3 reads CASSPLTGGTFWNEQFF. The CDR3 coding sequence is TGTGCCAGTTCTCCCCTGACGGGAGGGACCTTTTGGAATGAGCAGTTCTTC.

This clonotype was seen repeatedly, ten times or more. This chain links TRBV12-3 or TRBV12-4 with TRBJ2-1; 12 nucleotides line up with TRBD2. The CDR3 totals 15 residues. V shed 6 bases and J 5 bases; nucleotides not matched to a gene: 5. As DNA, the CDR3 is TGTGCCAGCAGCCTAGCGGGAGGGCGGCACAATGAGCAGTTCTTC. The encoded protein is CASSLAGGRHNEQFF.

This clonotype appeared a few times. The chain has TRBV10-3 and TRBJ2-2, with a weak D call TRBD2 (6 bases). CDR1 and CDR2 from the germline V gene are ENHRY and SYGVKD. V lost 6 bases and J 7 bases, leaving 15 bases between the germline ends. CDR3 length: 14 residues. The CDR3 protein is CAISPSQGGGELFF. For the CDR3, the DNA is TGTGCCATCAGCCCCTCTCAGGGAGGCGGGGAGCTGTTTTTT.

About this clonotype: The junction and the germline gene differ at one end; a read error may be behind it. The chain combines TRBV28 with TRBJ2-1; D is uncertain. This CDR3 is built from 14 residues. Germline V gives CDR1 MDHEN, CDR2 SYDVKM. DNA of the CDR3: TGTACCAGCAGCTCTCGGACGAAATACAATGAGCAGTTCTTC. The encoded protein is CTSSSRTKYNEQFF.

In its sample, this clonotype was seen many times. The V and J genes are TRBV29-1 and TRBJ2-3; D may correspond to TRBD1 or TRBD2 (5 bases each). The CDR3 consists of 14 residues. Germline CDR1 is SQVTM and CDR2 is ANQGSEA. V dropped 1 base and J dropped 4 bases, with 12 bases sitting between them. The DNA for the CDR3 is TGCAGCGTTGAAGGGGGACGGGTCGCAGATACGCAGTATTTT. Its protein is CSVEGGRVADTQYF.

The chain joins TRBV30 to TRBJ2-2; D unclear. The CDR3 runs to 13 residues. With 3 bases removed from V and 0 bases from J, the gap between germline ends came to 5 bases. Germline values: CDR1 GTSNPN, CDR2 SVGIG (reference sequence). The CDR3 region is CAWSVTNTGELFF. CDR3 bases: TGTGCCTGGAGCGTCACGAACACCGGGGAGCTGTTTTTT.

The chain recombines TRBV20-1 with TRBJ2-4, with a possible D match to TRBD1 (5 bases). CDR1 is DFQATT and CDR2 is SNEGSKA in the germline V gene (reference sequence). V was pared by 1 base and J by 0 bases, with 7 bases between. This CDR3 spans 14 amino acids. Written as DNA, the CDR3 is TGCAGTGCTAGAGGGACACTAGCCAAAAACATTCAGTACTTC. It codes for CSARGTLAKNIQYF.

This clonotype was recorded at least ten times. This sequence joins TRBV11-2 and TRBJ2-5, with 8 bases that match TRBD2. This CDR3 comprises 15 residues. Trimming cost V 7 bases and J 7 bases; bases outside gene matches: 14. CDR1 is SGHAT, CDR2 FQNNGV, per germline. The CDR3 sequence: CASIAGTGGIRTQYF. The CDR3 DNA is TGTGCCAGCATCGCCGGGACGGGAGGGATAAGGACCCAGTACTTC. The full variable domain, its missing parts supplied by reference TRBV11-2 and TRBJ2-5, is EAGVAQSPRYKIIEKRQSVAFWCNPISGHATLYWYQQILGQGPKLLIQFQNNGVVDDSQLPKDRFSAERLKGVDSTLKIQPAKLEDSAVYLCASIAGTGGIRTQYFGPGTRLLVL.

CDR3 nucleotides: TGCAGTGCTAGAGATAGTAGGACAGCGAACTATGGCTACACCTTC. Its protein is CSARDSRTANYGYTF. The rearrangement links TRBV20-1 to TRBJ1-2; a possible D gene is TRBD1 (6 bases). The germline gives CDR1 DFQATT, CDR2 SNEGSKA (reference sequence). V was shortened by 0 bases and J by 2 bases, with 13 bases between the two germline ends. The CDR3 has 15 amino acids.

This clonotype was picked up many times. The chain joins TRBV5-1 to TRBJ2-7; possible D gene TRBD1, 5 bases. CDR3 length: 13 amino acids. V dropped 4 bases and J dropped 4 bases, with 12 bases sitting between them. Germline V lookup: CDR1 SGHRS, CDR2 YFSETQ. CDR3 sequence (DNA): TGCGCCAGCAGCAAAAGGCAGGGTTACGAGCAGTACTTC. As protein: CASSKRQGYEQYF.